Described below is a single TCR beta chain sequence and its context. The entry originates in a study of cytomegalovirus exposure and HLA in healthy donors. Generated by immunoSEQ multiplex PCR, the TCRdb table keeps only in-frame clones and is missing some. The sample shows roughly 56,000 clones, about 92% of them seen only once. CDR1 LNHDA and CDR2 SQIVND come from the germline V gene (reference sequence). Trimming at V came to 5 bases and at J to 8 bases, leaving 8 bases not matched to a gene. The CDR3 is 15 residues long. Input material: PBMCs. The J gene is TRBJ1-4, the V gene TRBV19; 10 bases line up with TRBD1. The sequence came from a young woman in good health and CMV-seropositive. CDR3 nucleotides: TGTGCCAGTAGTGTCGGACAGGGGGGCGGGGAAAAACTGTTTTTT. This gives the protein CASSVGQGGGEKLFF.